Here is one T cell receptor beta chain with its context. This clone's antigen is unknown. Qualities for individual bases were not recorded, and no much larger clone is one base off. Libraries came from the immunoSEQ multiplex PCR assay. In the paper's pipeline: A statistical classification framework was built for diagnosing cytomegalovirus status from the catalog of TCR beta chain sequences. TCRdb took this table from immuneACCESS and kept in-frame rearrangements with V and J called. Such tables lack part of the clones; where checked against another copy, unresolved V genes explain under half of the gap, and the rest is unexplained. V and J calls and clone size are given by that table; D and trimming were obtained from the DNA. The sample table holds under 300,000 clones, of which approximately 86% were seen once. The ten largest account for 1% to 1.5% of the sample. The record originates from a study of cytomegalovirus exposure and HLA in healthy donors (dated by TCRdb to about 2017). For context, the study as a whole: The 700 or so repertoires of the first cohort and the roughly 120 validation repertoires were produced on the same platform, according to a later analysis. To predict cytomegalovirus infection status, the study brought together high-throughput TCR immunosequencing, statistical association of individual TCRs with disease status, and machine learning. Besides the first cohort of roughly 640 subjects, a separate validation cohort made up of roughly 130 different subjects was used. The study aimed to test whether signatures of past pathogen exposure could be identified by cataloging public T cell receptors. Results the study describes overall, beyond this receptor: In vitro tests confirmed that a few of the cytomegalovirus-associated TCR beta chains recognize cytomegalovirus antigens. Subsequent analysis determined that TCRs grouped into clusters in the first cohort also showed a tendency toward co-occurrence across the roughly 130 validation repertoires, and roughly 94% of cluster scores exceeded 0. In both the original and validation cohorts, the classifier was reported to diagnose cytomegalovirus status with high specificity and sensitivity. A total of 164 TCR beta chains were listed by the study as associated with cytomegalovirus. Across donors, most TCR sequences were observed very rarely, whereas some public TCRs were present in many individuals. All 110 or so repertoires were used to score co-occurrence in the validation cohort in a later analysis, because that analysis had no HLA typing for the cohort. The authors suggested that the approach could potentially be extended to other disease states and immunological phenotypes.

Separate from the roughly 700-subject first cohort, the validation cohort of about 120 subjects was the group to which the donors belonged. What was sequenced was PBMCs. The sequence came from a woman aged 25-40 years in good health and CMV-seropositive.

The CDR3 reads CASSLEDLPSYEQYF. In nucleotide form, the sequence is TGTGCCAGCAGCTTGGAGGACTTACCCTCCTACGAGCAGTACTTC. The V and J segments used are TRBV7-9 and TRBJ2-7, with TRBD2 as a weak D call on 5 bases. Measured from the cysteine to the phenylalanine, the CDR3 is 15 residues long. Only the CDR3 part of the read is kept: 45 bases, read in frame from the first base. V loses 3 bases of germline sequence and J loses 0 bases, and the interval between the two ends is 12 bases. Via the germline V gene (reference sequence), CDR1 is SEHNR and CDR2 FQNEAQ.